This TCR beta chain was retrieved from a study of blood T cell repertoires in COVID-19 (dated by TCRdb to 2020 to 2021). At the level of the whole study: The collaborator samples originated in the United States, Italy and Spain and spanned the acute and convalescent phases of COVID-19. The material from the prospective study consisted of cDNA or gDNA derived from T cells, B-cell-depleted T cells, or PBMCs. The dataset comprised deeply sampled blood TCRbeta repertoires from subjects exposed to, actively infected with, or recovered from COVID-19. The repertoires were made available in a free public database intended to serve as a resource for research on the immune response to SARS-CoV-2. The samples were drawn from the first 160 participants of the ongoing ImmuneRACE study and from some 1,300 subjects provided by 6 global collaborators. A de-identified subject ID, COVID-19 status, age in years and sex were almost always included in the sample metadata. HLA class I and class II types, where available, came from metadata supplied by the sample provider rather than from assay-based typing.

The immunoSEQ Assay, a bias-controlled multiplex PCR, was used to amplify TCRbeta CDR3 regions from genomic DNA. Concerning the study's data processing: Within the assay, amplification of reference gene primers was used to estimate how many nucleated cells each sample contained. To quantify the absolute abundance of each unique TCRbeta CDR3 rearrangement, sequence reads were collapsed and filtered. For each sample, productive Simpson clonality was calculated by taking the square root of Simpson's diversity index across productive rearrangements. The table comes from immuneACCESS by way of TCRdb, which keeps in-frame sequences with V and J called. Part of the clones is missing from these tables; in studies checked, under half for an unresolved V gene and the rest for unknown reasons. The D gene and trimming were derived from the DNA, and the V and J assignments and clone size from that table. Within this sample are approximately 210,000 clones, with more than 75% of them counted one time only. Jointly, the top ten make up about an eighth of the sample.

As for this clone: It has no known antigen specificity. No base quality information exists; no much larger clone differs at one position.

Collaborating institutions collected whole blood in K2EDTA tubes following their own protocols. For TCRbeta analysis, collaborators shipped samples as frozen whole blood, isolated PBMCs, or DNA extracted from either of those sample types. The germline V gene (reference sequence) provides CDR1 LNHDA and CDR2 SQIVND. The junction shows trimming of 5 bases on V and 4 bases on J, and the gene matches do not reach 7 bases of it. From cysteine to phenylalanine, the CDR3 is 15 amino acids long. Kept here is only the CDR3 DNA, which spans 45 bases and is read in frame from base 1. Overall study results and their limits: The amount of clinical and demographic metadata varied by source and participant and was provided uncurated.

Sequenced: peripheral blood. The receptor was derived from a woman aged 40-49 years with acute or convalescent COVID-19. The receptor chain draws on TRBV19 and TRBJ1-5; 8 central bases correspond to TRBD1. Here the CDR3 is given as CASSWGDRPNQPQHF. The nucleotide sequence reads TGTGCCAGTAGTTGGGGGGACAGGCCAAATCAGCCCCAGCATTTT.